The sequence of this TCR beta chain was determined in a study of glioma-infiltrating T cells. Study-wide results and limits: Tissue and blood shared very few CDR3 sequences.

Using RNA template, CDR3s of TCR alpha and beta were amplified with iRepertoire arm-PCR. For one-step reverse transcription and amplification, about 90-400 ng of tissue mRNA or PBMC total RNA was used. A single record per CDR3 protein comes from TCRdb applying MiXCR to the multiplex PCR reads. The table includes over 120,000 distinct CDR3 sequences, roughly two fifths detected once. This clonotype has just a few counts. Its antigen is undetermined. The receptor was derived from a human donor with low-grade glioma or glioblastoma, undergoing nonglioma brain surgery, or in good health (not recorded which). What was sequenced was glioma tissue, nonneoplastic brain tissue, or PBMCs (not recorded which).

DNA for the CDR3: TGCAGTGCTAGAGATAGGGCAGGGAGCACGTACGAGCAGTACTTC. Its protein is CSARDRAGSTYEQYF. The chain joins TRBV20-1 to TRBJ2-7; D tentatively reads TRBD1 or TRBD2 (5 bases each). Trimming removed 0 bases from V and 4 bases from J, with 16 bases in between. The germline gives CDR1 DFQATT, CDR2 SNEGSKA (reference sequence). This CDR3 has 15 residues.